This TCR beta chain was recorded in a study of Ad26.COV2.S vaccination and SARS-CoV-2 variants. Background on the study: Of the COV1001 trial arms, the Ad26.COV2.S arm included the donor.

Libraries were prepared by immunoSEQ multiplex PCR; TCRdb keeps only in-frame clonotypes and omits some of them. The sample records 410,000 or so clones, 80% to 95% being singletons. With respect to this clone: As yet, its antigen is unknown.

Treatment of the sample: roughly 20 received Ad26.COV2.S at low or high dose, single or two shots; a few received placebo; per-sample allocation not given. Day 63 following the first vaccine or placebo injection was when the samples were taken. Study-wide results and limits: Comparable non-spike TCR breadth was observed in vaccine and placebo recipients. In TCR breadth and depth analyses, total T cell responses may have been underestimated.

The source material was peripheral blood, sampled in a trial of Ad26.COV2.S vaccine versus placebo. This sequence originates from a person aged 18-65 years who received the Ad26.COV2.S COVID-19 vaccine or a placebo.

In nucleotides, the CDR3 is TGCGCCAGCAGCACCGCGACTAGTCTTACATCCGGTGAGCAGTTCTTC. Translated: CASSTATSLTSGEQFF. The chain recombines TRBV5-1 with TRBJ2-1, with D tentatively TRBD2 (6 bases). V was cut by 4 bases and J by 9 bases, with 23 bases left in between. This CDR3 is built from 16 residues. CDR1 is SGHRS, CDR2 YFSETQ, per germline.